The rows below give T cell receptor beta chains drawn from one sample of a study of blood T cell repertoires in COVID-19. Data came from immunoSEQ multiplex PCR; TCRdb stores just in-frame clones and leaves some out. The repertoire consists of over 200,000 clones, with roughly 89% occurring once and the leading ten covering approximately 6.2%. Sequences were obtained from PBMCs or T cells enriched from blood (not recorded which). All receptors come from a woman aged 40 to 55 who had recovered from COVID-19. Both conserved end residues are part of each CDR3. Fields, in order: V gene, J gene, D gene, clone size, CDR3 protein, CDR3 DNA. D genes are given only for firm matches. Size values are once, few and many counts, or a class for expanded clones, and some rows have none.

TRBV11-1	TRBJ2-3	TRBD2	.	CASSLEAGGADTQYF	TGTGCCAGCAGCTTAGAAGCGGGAGGGGCAGATACGCAGTATTTT
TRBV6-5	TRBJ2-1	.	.	CASSGSSYNEQFF	TGTGCCAGCAGCGGTTCCTCCTACAATGAGCAGTTCTTC
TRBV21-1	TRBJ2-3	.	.	CASSKVYLTSTDTQYF	TGTGCCAGCAGCAAAGTATACTTAACCAGCACAGATACGCAGTATTTT
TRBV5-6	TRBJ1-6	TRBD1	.	CASSSTGWNSPLHF	TGTGCCAGCAGCTCGACAGGGTGGAATTCACCCCTCCACTTT
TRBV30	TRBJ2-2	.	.	CASVPGAGELFF	TGTGCCTCCGTTCCGGGGGCCGGGGAGCTGTTTTTT
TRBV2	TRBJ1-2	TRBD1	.	CASSEVQGGTATIYGYTF	TGTGCCAGCAGTGAGGTTCAGGGGGGCACGGCTACTATCTATGGCTACACCTTC
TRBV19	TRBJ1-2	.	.	CASRGQRDYGYTF	TGTGCCAGTAGAGGCCAGAGGGACTATGGCTACACCTTC
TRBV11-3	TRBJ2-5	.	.	CASSLRGRETQYF	TGTGCCAGCAGCTTAAGGGGCAGAGAGACCCAGTACTTC
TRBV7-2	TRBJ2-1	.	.	CASSLELTSSPFF	TGTGCCAGCAGCTTAGAATTGACTAGTTCCCCTTTCTTC
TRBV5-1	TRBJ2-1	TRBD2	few	CASSSSGRVYNEQFF	TGCGCCAGCAGCAGTAGCGGGAGGGTTTACAATGAGCAGTTCTTC
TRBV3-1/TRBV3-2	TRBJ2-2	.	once	CASSQAVPRTGELFF	TGTGCCAGCAGCCAAGCCGTTCCTCGGACCGGGGAGCTGTTTTTT
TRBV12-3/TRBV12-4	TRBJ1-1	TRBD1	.	CASTQGAPEAFF	TGTGCCAGCACACAGGGGGCCCCTGAAGCTTTCTTT
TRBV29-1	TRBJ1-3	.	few	CSVEGQGTGNTIYF	TGCAGCGTTGAGGGTCAGGGTACTGGAAACACCATATATTTT
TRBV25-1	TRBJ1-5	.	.	CASSESDGLNQPQHF	TGTGCCAGCAGTGAATCAGACGGACTCAATCAGCCCCAGCATTTT
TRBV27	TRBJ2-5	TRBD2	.	CASRSGRAETQYF	TGTGCCAGCAGATCCGGGAGGGCAGAGACCCAGTACTTC
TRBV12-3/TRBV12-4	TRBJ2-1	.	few	CASSPGAGNEQFF	TGTGCCAGCAGTCCCGGCGCGGGCAATGAGCAGTTCTTC
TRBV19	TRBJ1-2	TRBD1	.	CATNQRGQRGYTF	TGTGCCACCAACCAAAGGGGGCAGCGTGGCTACACCTTC
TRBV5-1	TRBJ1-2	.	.	CASSLGGGKTTGYTF	TGCGCCAGCAGCTTGGGAGGGGGTAAGACTACTGGCTACACCTTC
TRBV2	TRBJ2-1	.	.	CASKSLASLDEQFF	TGTGCCAGCAAAAGCCTAGCGTCCCTTGATGAGCAGTTCTTC
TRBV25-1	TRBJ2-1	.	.	CASSKENEQFF	TGTGCCAGCAGTAAGGAGAATGAGCAGTTCTTC
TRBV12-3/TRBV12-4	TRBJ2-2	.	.	CASSSRNTGELFF	TGTGCCAGCAGTAGTAGGAACACCGGGGAGCTGTTTTTT
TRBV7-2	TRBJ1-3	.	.	CASSQNAGNTIYF	TGTGCCAGCAGCCAAAATGCGGGAAACACCATATATTTT
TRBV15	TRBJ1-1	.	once	CATSPYPRGGTEAFF	TGTGCCACCAGCCCGTACCCTCGGGGAGGGACTGAAGCTTTCTTT
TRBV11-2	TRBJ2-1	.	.	CASSSLLAPYNEQFF	TGTGCCAGCAGCTCCCTCCTAGCACCCTACAATGAGCAGTTCTTC
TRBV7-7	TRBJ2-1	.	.	CASSQSLGGAYNEQFF	TGTGCCAGCAGCCAGTCCCTAGGAGGCGCGTACAATGAGCAGTTCTTC
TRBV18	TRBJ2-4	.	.	CASSPWALKNIQYF	TGTGCCAGCTCACCGTGGGCCCTCAAAAACATTCAGTACTTC
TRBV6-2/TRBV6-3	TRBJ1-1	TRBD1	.	CASSYGGQGGEAFF	TGTGCCAGCAGTTACGGGGGACAGGGAGGCGAAGCTTTCTTT
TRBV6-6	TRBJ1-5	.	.	CASSYTTGSNQPQHF	TGTGCCAGCAGTTATACGACAGGTAGCAATCAGCCCCAGCATTTT
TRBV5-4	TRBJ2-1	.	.	CASSLAYGGLYNEQFF	TGTGCCAGCAGCTTGGCCTATGGCGGCCTCTACAATGAGCAGTTCTTC